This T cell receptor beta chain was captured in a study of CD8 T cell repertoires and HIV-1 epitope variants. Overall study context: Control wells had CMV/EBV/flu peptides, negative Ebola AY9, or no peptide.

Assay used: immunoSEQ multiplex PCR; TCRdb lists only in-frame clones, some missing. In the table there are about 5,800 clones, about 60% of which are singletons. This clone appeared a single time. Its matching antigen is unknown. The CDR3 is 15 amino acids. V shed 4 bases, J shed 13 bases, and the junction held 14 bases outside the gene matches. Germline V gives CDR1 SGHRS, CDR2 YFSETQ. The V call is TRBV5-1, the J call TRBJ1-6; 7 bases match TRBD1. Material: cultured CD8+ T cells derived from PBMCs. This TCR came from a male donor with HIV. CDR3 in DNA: TGCGCCAGCAGCCCCCTAGGGGGCCTTGTATCGCCCCTCCACTTT. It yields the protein CASSPLGGLVSPLHF.